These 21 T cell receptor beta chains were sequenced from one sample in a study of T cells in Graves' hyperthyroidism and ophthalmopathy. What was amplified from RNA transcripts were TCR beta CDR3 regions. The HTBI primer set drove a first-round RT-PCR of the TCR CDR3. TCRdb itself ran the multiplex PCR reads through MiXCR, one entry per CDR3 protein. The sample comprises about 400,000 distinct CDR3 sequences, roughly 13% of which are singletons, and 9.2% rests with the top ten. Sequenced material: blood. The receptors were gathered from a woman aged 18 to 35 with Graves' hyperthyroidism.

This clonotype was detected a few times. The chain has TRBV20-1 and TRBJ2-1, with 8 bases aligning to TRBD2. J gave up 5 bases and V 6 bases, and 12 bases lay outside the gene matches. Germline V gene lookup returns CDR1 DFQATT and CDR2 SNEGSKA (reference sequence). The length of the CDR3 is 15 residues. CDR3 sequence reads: CSAFQAGVWDNEQFF. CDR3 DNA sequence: TGCAGTGCGTTTCAAGCGGGAGTATGGGACAATGAGCAGTTCTTC.

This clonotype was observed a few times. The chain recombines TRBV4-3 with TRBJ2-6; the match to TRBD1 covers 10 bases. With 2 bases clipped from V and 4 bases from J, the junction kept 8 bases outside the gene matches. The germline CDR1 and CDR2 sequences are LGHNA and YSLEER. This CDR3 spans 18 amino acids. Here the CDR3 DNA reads TGCGCCAGCAGCCAATGGACAGGGGGTGGCTCCGGGGCCAACGTCCTGACTTTC. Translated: CASSQWTGGGSGANVLTF.

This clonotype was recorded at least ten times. The CDR3 is CASSVGQGSTEAFF. CDR3 DNA: TGTGCCAGCAGTGTAGGACAGGGGAGCACTGAAGCTTTCTTT. The chain has TRBV28 and TRBJ1-1, with 9 bases identical to TRBD1. Germline trimming cut 5 bases from V and 4 bases from J; bases unmatched to any gene: 5. CDR3 size: 14 residues. Germline-derived CDR1 and CDR2 are MDHEN and SYDVKM.

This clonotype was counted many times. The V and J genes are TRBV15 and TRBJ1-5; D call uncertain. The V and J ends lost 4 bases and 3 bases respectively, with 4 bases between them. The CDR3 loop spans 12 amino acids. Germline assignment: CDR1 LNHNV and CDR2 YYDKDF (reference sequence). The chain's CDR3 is CATSINNQPQHF. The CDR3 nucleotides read TGTGCCACCAGCATAAACAATCAGCCCCAGCATTTT.

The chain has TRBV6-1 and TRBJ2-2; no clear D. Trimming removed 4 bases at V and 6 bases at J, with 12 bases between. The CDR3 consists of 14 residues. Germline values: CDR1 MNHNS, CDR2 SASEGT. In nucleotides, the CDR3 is TGTGCCAGCAGTGTAAACCGGCCCCCCGGGGAGCTGTTTTTT. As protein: CASSVNRPPGELFF.

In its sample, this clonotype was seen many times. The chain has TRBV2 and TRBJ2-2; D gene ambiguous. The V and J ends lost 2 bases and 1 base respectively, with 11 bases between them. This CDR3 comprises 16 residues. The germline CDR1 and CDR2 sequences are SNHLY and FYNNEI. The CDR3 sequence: CASSEQGGENTGELFF. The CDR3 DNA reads TGTGCCAGCAGTGAACAAGGTGGAGAGAACACCGGGGAGCTGTTTTTT.

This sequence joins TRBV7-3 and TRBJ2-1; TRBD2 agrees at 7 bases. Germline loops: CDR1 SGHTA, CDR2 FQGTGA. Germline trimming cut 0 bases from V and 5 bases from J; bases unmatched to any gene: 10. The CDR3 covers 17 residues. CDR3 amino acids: CASSLTPPASGHNEQFF. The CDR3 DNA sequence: TGTGCCAGCAGCTTAACTCCCCCGGCTAGCGGACACAATGAGCAGTTCTTC. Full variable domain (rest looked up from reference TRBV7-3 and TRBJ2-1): GAGVSQTPSNKVTEKGKYVELRCDPISGHTALYWYRQSLGQGPEFLIYFQGTGAADDSGLPNDRFFAVRPEGSVSTLKIQRTERGDSAVYLCASSLTPPASGHNEQFFGPGTRLTVL.

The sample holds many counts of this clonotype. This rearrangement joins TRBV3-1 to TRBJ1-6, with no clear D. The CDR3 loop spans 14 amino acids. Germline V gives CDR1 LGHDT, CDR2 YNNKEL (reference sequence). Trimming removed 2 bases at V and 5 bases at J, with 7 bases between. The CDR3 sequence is CASSQSLDNSPLHF. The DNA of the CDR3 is TGTGCCAGCAGCCAATCTCTTGATAATTCACCCCTCCACTTT.

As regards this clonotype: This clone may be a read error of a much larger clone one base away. CDR3 region: CRARDLVVYEQYF. The CDR3 coding sequence is TGCAGAGCTAGAGACCTAGTAGTCTACGAGCAGTACTTC. The rearrangement uses TRBV20-1 and TRBJ2-7; no reliable D call. Germline lookup yields CDR1 DFQATT and CDR2 SNEGSKA (reference sequence). This CDR3 spans 13 amino acids.

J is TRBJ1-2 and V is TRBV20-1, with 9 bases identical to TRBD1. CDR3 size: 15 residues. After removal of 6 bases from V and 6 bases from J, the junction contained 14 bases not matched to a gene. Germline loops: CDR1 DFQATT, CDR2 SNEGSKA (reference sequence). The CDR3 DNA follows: TGCAGTGCCCGGACTCAGGACAGGGGAGTTCATGGCTACACCTTC. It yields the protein CSARTQDRGVHGYTF.

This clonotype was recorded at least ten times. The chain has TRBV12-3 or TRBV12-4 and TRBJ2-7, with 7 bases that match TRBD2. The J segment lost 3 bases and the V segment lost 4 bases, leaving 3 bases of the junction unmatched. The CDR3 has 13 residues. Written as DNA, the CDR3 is TGTGCCAGCAGTTGGGGGGGGTTCTACGAGCAGTACTTC. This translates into CASSWGGFYEQYF.

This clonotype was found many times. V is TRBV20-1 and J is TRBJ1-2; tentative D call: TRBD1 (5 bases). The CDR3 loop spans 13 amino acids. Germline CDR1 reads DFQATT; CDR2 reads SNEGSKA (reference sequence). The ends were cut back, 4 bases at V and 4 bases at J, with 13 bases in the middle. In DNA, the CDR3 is TGCAGTGCTAAGGCGGGACTGCCCTATGGCTACACCTTC. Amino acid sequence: CSAKAGLPYGYTF.

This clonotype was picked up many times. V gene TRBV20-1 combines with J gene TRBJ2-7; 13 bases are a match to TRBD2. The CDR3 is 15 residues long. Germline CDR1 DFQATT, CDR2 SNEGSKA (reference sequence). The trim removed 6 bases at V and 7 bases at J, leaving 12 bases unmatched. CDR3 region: CSAIGLAGAAGEQYF. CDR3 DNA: TGCAGTGCCATAGGACTAGCGGGGGCCGCGGGAGAGCAGTACTTC.

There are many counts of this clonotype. CDR3 DNA: TGCGCCAGCAGCTTGGGGACCCTTCTGGAAACCGGGGAGCTGTTTTTT. Translation gives CASSLGTLLETGELFF. The rearrangement links TRBV5-1 to TRBJ2-2; the D is unclear. The V gene lost 0 bases and the J gene lost 5 bases, with 14 bases spanning the gap. CDR3 length equals 16 residues. Germline CDR1 is SGHRS and CDR2 is YFSETQ.

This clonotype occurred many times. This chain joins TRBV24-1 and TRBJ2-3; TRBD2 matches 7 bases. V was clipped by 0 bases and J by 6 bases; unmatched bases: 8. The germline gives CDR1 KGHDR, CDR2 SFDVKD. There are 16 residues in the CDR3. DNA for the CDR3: TGTGCCACCAGTGATTTGGTCGGGGAGGGCCGGGATACGCAGTATTTT. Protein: CATSDLVGEGRDTQYF.

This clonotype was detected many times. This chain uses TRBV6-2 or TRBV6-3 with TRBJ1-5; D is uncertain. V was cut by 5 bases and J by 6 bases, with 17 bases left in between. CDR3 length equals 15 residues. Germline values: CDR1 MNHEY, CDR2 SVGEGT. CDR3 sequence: CASSATKKESQPQHF. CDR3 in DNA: TGTGCCAGCAGTGCGACGAAAAAGGAGAGTCAGCCCCAGCATTTT.

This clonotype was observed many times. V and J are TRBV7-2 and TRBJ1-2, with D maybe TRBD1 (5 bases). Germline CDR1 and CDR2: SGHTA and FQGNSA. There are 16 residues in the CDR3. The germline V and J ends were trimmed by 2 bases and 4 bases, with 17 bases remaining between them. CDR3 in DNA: TGTGCCAGCAGCTTATCACACAGCCAGGACACCTATGGCTACACCTTC. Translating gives CASSLSHSQDTYGYTF. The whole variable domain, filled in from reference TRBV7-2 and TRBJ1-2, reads GAGVSQSPSNKVTEKGKDVELRCDPISGHTALYWYRQSLGQGLEFLIYFQGNSAPDKSGLPSDRFSAERTGGSVSTLTIQRTQQEDSAVYLCASSLSHSQDTYGYTFGSGTRLTVV.

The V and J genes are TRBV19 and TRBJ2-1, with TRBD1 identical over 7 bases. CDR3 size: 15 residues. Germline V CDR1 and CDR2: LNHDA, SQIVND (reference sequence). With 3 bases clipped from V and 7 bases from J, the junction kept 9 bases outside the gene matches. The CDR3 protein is CASSIWGRGWNEQFF. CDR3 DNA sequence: TGTGCCAGTAGTATTTGGGGCAGGGGGTGGAATGAGCAGTTCTTC.

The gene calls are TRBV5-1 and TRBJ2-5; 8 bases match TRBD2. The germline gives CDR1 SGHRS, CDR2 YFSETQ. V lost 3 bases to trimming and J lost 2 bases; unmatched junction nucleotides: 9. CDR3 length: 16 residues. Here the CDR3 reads CASSSLREVTQETQYF. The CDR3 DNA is TGCGCCAGCAGCTCCCTGCGGGAGGTCACTCAAGAGACCCAGTACTTC.

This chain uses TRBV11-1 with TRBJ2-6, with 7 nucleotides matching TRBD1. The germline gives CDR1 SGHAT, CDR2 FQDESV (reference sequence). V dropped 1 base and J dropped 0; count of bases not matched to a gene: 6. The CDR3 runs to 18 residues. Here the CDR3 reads CASSLGDRVTSGANVLTF. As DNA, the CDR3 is TGTGCCAGCAGCTTAGGTGACAGGGTAACCTCTGGGGCCAACGTCCTGACTTTC.

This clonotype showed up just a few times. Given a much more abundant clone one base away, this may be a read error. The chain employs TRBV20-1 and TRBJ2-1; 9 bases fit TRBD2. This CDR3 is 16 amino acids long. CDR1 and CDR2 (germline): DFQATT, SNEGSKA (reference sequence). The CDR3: CSARDIASGTYNERFF. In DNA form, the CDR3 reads TGCAGTGCTAGAGATATTGCTAGCGGGACCTACAATGAGCGGTTCTTC.